A selection of T cell receptor beta chains follows, all from one sample in a study of cytomegalovirus exposure and HLA in healthy donors. Only in-frame clones appear in the TCRdb table, and some are missing; sequencing was by immunoSEQ multiplex PCR. The sample includes 100,000 to 150,000 clones, around 80% of them seen just once. Sequencing used PBMCs. These receptors all come from a man younger than 40 in good health and CMV-seronegative. Each CDR3 is given with its conserved first and last residue. D genes are given only for firm matches. A clone size is listed for some rows: how often the clone was seen (once, few, many), or a class if it is expanded.

clone_size	d_call	j_call	v_call	cdr3_nt	cdr3_aa
NA	TRBD1	TRBJ2-6	TRBV19	TGTGCCAGTAGCCGGACAGGGTATGGGGCCAACGTCCTGACTTTC	CASSRTGYGANVLTF
few	NA	TRBJ1-1	TRBV6-5	TGTGCCAGCAGTTACCGGCTGACAGGGAACACTGAAGCTTTCTTT	CASSYRLTGNTEAFF
NA	NA	TRBJ2-1	TRBV30	TGTGCCTGGACCAGATCGATGGATGAGCAGTTCTTC	CAWTRSMDEQFF
NA	NA	TRBJ1-6	TRBV6-1	TGTGCCAGCAGTGGATCCCTGCGGAGGGGAGGGAATTCACCCCTCCACTTT	CASSGSLRRGGNSPLHF
NA	NA	TRBJ2-1	TRBV9	TGTGCCAGCAGCGACGGCTACAATGAGCAGTTCTTC	CASSDGYNEQFF
NA	NA	TRBJ1-5	TRBV28	TGTGCCAGCAGTTTCGGGGATAGCAATCAGCCCCAGCATTTT	CASSFGDSNQPQHF
once	NA	TRBJ1-5	TRBV6-1	TGTGCCAGCAGTGCCCCCCGGGGAGGGTATCAGCCCCAGCATTTT	CASSAPRGGYQPQHF
NA	TRBD2	TRBJ2-1	TRBV4-3	TGCGCCAGCAGCCAAGACCGGACTAGCGGGAGGAAAAGGAATGAGCAGTTCTTC	CASSQDRTSGRKRNEQFF
NA	TRBD1	TRBJ1-5	TRBV28	TGTGCCAGCAGTTTGGGGGGACAGGTTCGTCGTCAGCCCCAGCATTTT	CASSLGGQVRRQPQHF
NA	NA	TRBJ1-2	TRBV6-1	TGTGCCAGCAGTGAGCGGGGGGCAGACGATGGCTACACCTTC	CASSERGADDGYTF
NA	NA	TRBJ1-1	TRBV2	TGTGCCAGCTCTACAGCCTTGAACACTGAAGCTTTCTTT	CASSTALNTEAFF
NA	NA	TRBJ2-5	TRBV7-2	TGTGCCAGCAACTTAGTCGGGGAAGGGACCCAGTACTTC	CASNLVGEGTQYF
NA	NA	TRBJ1-2	TRBV5-5	TGTGCCAGCAGCTTGGCCCCGGGAACGAACTATGGCTACACCTTC	CASSLAPGTNYGYTF
once	TRBD1	TRBJ1-1	TRBV2	TGTGCCAGCTCGGGACAGTTGAACACTGAAGCTTTCTTT	CASSGQLNTEAFF
NA	NA	TRBJ2-1	TRBV5-8	TGTGCCAGCAACCGGGTGAATGAGCAGTTCTTC	CASNRVNEQFF
NA	TRBD1	TRBJ2-1	TRBV5-4	TGTGCCAGCAGCTTGGCAGGAGTGACAGGGAAGAATGAGCAGTTCTTC	CASSLAGVTGKNEQFF
NA	TRBD1	TRBJ2-7	TRBV27	TGTGCCAGCAGTTTAGTAGGGACAGGGGCCGAGCAGTACTTC	CASSLVGTGAEQYF
NA	TRBD1	TRBJ2-6	TRBV27	TGTGCCAGCAGTTTAGTAGGGACAGGGGGTTTTGGGGCCAACGTCCTGACTTTC	CASSLVGTGGFGANVLTF
NA	NA	TRBJ2-1	TRBV5-1	TGCGCCAGCAGCTTCACAGGCTACAATGAGCAGTTCTTC	CASSFTGYNEQFF
NA	NA	TRBJ2-5	TRBV28	TGTGCCAGCAGATACGACAGATACCAAGAGACCCAGTACTTC	CASRYDRYQETQYF
NA	NA	TRBJ1-2	TRBV27	TGTGCCAGCAGTCCCCGCGGGGGTGGGTATGGCTACACCTTC	CASSPRGGGYGYTF
NA	TRBD2	TRBJ2-7	TRBV29-1	TGCAGCGTGAAAGGGGGGACTAGCGGAACACCCCAGGACTCCTACGAGCAGTACTTC	CSVKGGTSGTPQDSYEQYF
few	NA	TRBJ1-1	TRBV7-2	TGTGCCAGCAGCTTAGGTAGGGGGTTGGGCACTGAAGCTTTCTTT	CASSLGRGLGTEAFF
NA	NA	TRBJ1-2	TRBV7-2	TGTGCCAGCAGACGCCAGGGGAACACTAACTATGGCTACACCTTC	CASRRQGNTNYGYTF
NA	NA	TRBJ2-1	TRBV5-1	TGCGCCAGCAGTTTAACAGTCTTACAGGGACGCCTACACTCCTACAATGAGCAGTTCTTC	CASSLTVLQGRLHSYNEQFF
NA	NA	TRBJ1-5	TRBV2	TGTGCCAGCAGTGACAGATATAGCAATCAGCCCCAGCATTTT	CASSDRYSNQPQHF
medium-sized	NA	TRBJ1-2	TRBV29-1	TGCAGCGTCGGGACACCTTATGGCTACACCTTC	CSVGTPYGYTF
NA	TRBD1	TRBJ2-2	TRBV6-1	TGTGCCAGCAGGTGGACAGGGGATAGCGGGGAGCTGTTTTTT	CASRWTGDSGELFF
NA	TRBD1	TRBJ1-1	TRBV5-1	TGCGCCAGCAGCTTGGTACAGGGGGCAGGAAGAACTGAAGCTTTCTTT	CASSLVQGAGRTEAFF
NA	TRBD1	TRBJ2-7	TRBV6-6	TGTGCCAGCAGTCGACAGGGTTTAGCCTACGAGCAGTACTTC	CASSRQGLAYEQYF
NA	NA	TRBJ2-7	TRBV6-5	TGTGCCAGCAGTTACAGGGGCGGTTACGAGCAGTACTTC	CASSYRGGYEQYF
NA	NA	TRBJ2-7	TRBV28	TGTGCCAGCAGCGGACGGAGCGGTCGGCTAGCGTACGAGCAGTACTTC	CASSGRSGRLAYEQYF
NA	TRBD2	TRBJ2-7	TRBV5-1	TGCGCCAGCAGGATAGGGACTAGCGGGTTCTACGAGCAGTACTTC	CASRIGTSGFYEQYF
NA	NA	TRBJ2-7	TRBV9	TGTGCCAGCAGCGTAGGGACAGTCTCAAACGAGCAGTACTTC	CASSVGTVSNEQYF
NA	TRBD1	TRBJ2-7	TRBV10-3	TGTGCCATCAGTGATTCGGCGGGACAGGGGGCCGACGAGCAGTACTTC	CAISDSAGQGADEQYF
NA	TRBD1	TRBJ1-1	TRBV5-1	TGCGCCAGCGGTACAGGGGGGCTTGCTGAAGCTTTCTTT	CASGTGGLAEAFF
NA	NA	TRBJ1-4	TRBV5-1	TGCGCCAGCAGCTCAAACGGGTTCTCTAATGAAAAACTGTTTTTT	CASSSNGFSNEKLFF
NA	NA	TRBJ2-1	TRBV20-1	TGCAGTGCCGGAGGGTATGAGCAGTTCTTC	CSAGGYEQFF
NA	NA	TRBJ2-7	TRBV2	TGTGCCAGCCAAAAGTCGGGGGTCTACGAGCAGTACTTC	CASQKSGVYEQYF
many	NA	TRBJ2-1	TRBV27	TGTGCCAGCAGTCCTAGGGGTTACAATGAGCAGTTCTTC	CASSPRGYNEQFF
NA	TRBD1	TRBJ1-2	TRBV4-3	TGCGCCAGCAGCCAAGGACAGGGGGATGGCTACACCTTC	CASSQGQGDGYTF
NA	NA	TRBJ1-1	TRBV7-9	TGTGCCAGCAGCTTAGCGTCCAGGAACCCTGAAGCTTTCTTT	CASSLASRNPEAFF
NA	TRBD1	TRBJ1-2	TRBV5-1	TGCGCCAGCAGCACCCTAACAGGGGACTATGGCTACACCTTC	CASSTLTGDYGYTF
NA	TRBD2	TRBJ2-7	TRBV6-5	TGTGCCAGCAGTCTAGCGGGAGTAGCCGAGCAGTACTTC	CASSLAGVAEQYF
NA	NA	TRBJ1-1	TRBV5-6	TGTGCCAGCAGCTCCCTCCCTGACAAGAACACTGAAGCTTTCTTT	CASSSLPDKNTEAFF
NA	TRBD1	TRBJ1-2	TRBV2	TGTGCCAGCAGACCCGGCAGGGGGAATGGCTACACCTTC	CASRPGRGNGYTF
once	NA	TRBJ2-5	TRBV30	TGTGCCTGGAGTGTAGGAGGGCAAGAGACCCAGTACTTC	CAWSVGGQETQYF
NA	NA	TRBJ1-1	TRBV10-3	TGTGCCATCAGTGAGTCCCCAGGGGCGGACACTGAAGCTTTCTTT	CAISESPGADTEAFF
few	TRBD1	TRBJ1-5	TRBV28	TGTGCCAGCAACGAGGGGGCAGCTGGGGCGCGGCAGCCCCAGCATTTT	CASNEGAAGARQPQHF
NA	TRBD2	TRBJ2-1	TRBV6-4	TGTGCCAGCAGACGGGAGGGCTCCTACAATGAGCAGTTCTTC	CASRREGSYNEQFF
NA	TRBD1	TRBJ2-3	TRBV11-1	TGTGCCAGCAGGATCGACAGGGGCCATAGCACAGATACGCAGTATTTT	CASRIDRGHSTDTQYF
NA	NA	TRBJ2-1	TRBV7-6	TGTGCCAGCAGCTTAGAACAGAATTCCTACAATGAGCAGTTCTTC	CASSLEQNSYNEQFF
NA	NA	TRBJ1-6	TRBV4-1	TGCGCCAGCAGCCAAGACGTACAGACCTCCGCGTATAATTCACCCCTCCACTTT	CASSQDVQTSAYNSPLHF
NA	NA	TRBJ2-1	TRBV13	TGTGCCAGCAGCTTAGCCCCGGGGGGCGGGCTCGACAATGAGCAGTTCTTC	CASSLAPGGGLDNEQFF
NA	TRBD1	TRBJ2-3	TRBV28	TGTGCCAGCAGACGGGACAGGGGACCCACAGATACGCAGTATTTT	CASRRDRGPTDTQYF
NA	NA	TRBJ2-2	TRBV5-1	TGCGCCAGCAGCTTGGTCTATGCCGGGGAGCTGTTTTTT	CASSLVYAGELFF
NA	NA	TRBJ2-5	TRBV2	TGTGCCAGCAGTGCTGGCGAGGGAGAGACCCAGTACTTC	CASSAGEGETQYF
NA	NA	TRBJ2-6	TRBV9	TGTGCCAGCAGCTTTAAGGGGGGGTCTGGGGCCAACGTCCTGACTTTC	CASSFKGGSGANVLTF
NA	TRBD1	TRBJ1-1	TRBV9	TGTGCCAGCAGCGTAGTGGGGACAGGGGAAGCTTTCTTT	CASSVVGTGEAFF